Listed here are 22 T cell receptor beta chains from one sample, sequenced in a study of cytomegalovirus exposure and HLA in healthy donors. Sequencing was performed with immunoSEQ multiplex PCR; in TCRdb, only in-frame clones are kept and a portion is missing. The data show approximately 71,000 clones, less than 95% seen once. Sequencing was carried out using PBMCs. The receptor set was obtained from a woman between 18 and 30 years old in good health and CMV-seronegative.

The J gene is TRBJ2-3, the V gene TRBV5-6, with D perhaps TRBD2 (6 bases). CDR1 and CDR2 from the germline V gene are SGHDT and YYEEEE. V lost 0 bases and J 8 bases, leaving 10 bases between the germline ends. CDR3 size: 13 residues. The CDR3: CASSLGLEGTQYF. The CDR3 nucleotides read TGTGCCAGCAGCTTGGGACTAGAAGGTACGCAGTATTTT.

V and J are TRBV28 and TRBJ2-7, with a weak D call TRBD1 (5 bases). Trimming cost V 3 bases and J 6 bases, with 15 bases left between them. The length of the CDR3 is 14 residues. CDR1 and CDR2 from the germline V gene are MDHEN and SYDVKM. The DNA for the CDR3 is TGTGCCAGCAGTTTGGGGCCAGACGAAGGCGAGCAGTACTTC. Amino acid sequence: CASSLGPDEGEQYF.

Concerning this clone itself: An end of the junction differs from the germline gene, which may be a read error. This chain links TRBV4-3 with TRBJ2-3; D unclear. Germline-derived CDR1 and CDR2 are LGHNA and YSLEER. The CDR3 totals 15 residues. CDR3: CASRQGGGSTDTQYF. The CDR3 DNA reads as TGCGCCAGCAGACAAGGCGGTGGGAGCACAGATACGCAGTATTTT.

The chain joins TRBV6-4 to TRBJ2-2; TRBD1 matches at 7 bases. With 6 bases clipped from V and 3 bases from J, the junction kept 4 bases outside the gene matches. CDR1 is MRHNA and CDR2 is SNTAGT in the germline V gene. This CDR3 region has 14 residues. In DNA, the CDR3 is TGTGCCAGCAGCCCCGGGACAGACACCGGGGAGCTGTTTTTT. Protein product: CASSPGTDTGELFF.

This chain joins TRBV19 and TRBJ2-1; TRBD2 matches at 9 bases. The CDR3 is 15 amino acids. After removal of 3 bases from V and 4 bases from J, the junction contained 4 bases not matched to a gene. The germline gives CDR1 LNHDA, CDR2 SQIVND (reference sequence). For the CDR3, the DNA is TGTGCCAGTAGTATGGGAGCGGGAGGATACAATGAGCAGTTCTTC. Translating gives CASSMGAGGYNEQFF.

The chain has TRBV4-1 and TRBJ2-4; D is ambiguous. CDR3 length: 17 amino acids. The germline CDR1 and CDR2 sequences are MGHRA and YSYEKL. V lost 1 base and J lost 2, with 15 bases in between. In DNA, the CDR3 is TGCGCCAGCAGCCAAGGTAGTACAGAAGTTACCAAAAACATTCAGTACTTC. Translation: CASSQGSTEVTKNIQYF.

In this sample, this clone turned up once. The rearrangement uses TRBV7-2 and TRBJ2-7; D not resolved. This CDR3 has 11 amino acids. Germline V gives CDR1 SGHTA, CDR2 FQGNSA. V was pared by 4 bases and J by 4 bases, with 5 bases between. CDR3 loop: CASSYRYEQYF. The CDR3, as DNA: TGTGCCAGCAGCTATCGGTACGAGCAGTACTTC.

The CDR3, as DNA: TGTGCCAGCAGTGAAGCCTCCGGGACAGGGGGAGAGACCCAGTACTTC. Amino acid sequence: CASSEASGTGGETQYF. The chain joins TRBV6-1 to TRBJ2-5; TRBD1 agrees at 11 bases. Trimming cost V 0 bases and J 4 bases; bases outside gene matches: 4. Looked up from germline, CDR1 is MNHNS and CDR2 is SASEGT. This CDR3 contains 16 residues.

This chain joins TRBV9 and TRBJ2-1; 9 bases align to TRBD1. Trimming removed 4 bases from V and 4 bases from J; junction bases left unmatched: 9. The CDR3 is made up of 16 amino acids. Germline CDR1 reads SGDLS; CDR2 reads YYNGEE. In nucleotides, the CDR3 is TGTGCCAGCAGCTCCCGGACAGGGGTAACATACAATGAGCAGTTCTTC. Its translation is CASSSRTGVTYNEQFF.

The chain recombines TRBV7-6 with TRBJ1-4; 9 bases match TRBD1. The V and J ends lost 1 base and 5 bases, in that order; junction bases with no gene match: 14. There are 19 residues in the CDR3. Germline CDR1 is SGHVS and CDR2 is FNYEAQ. CDR3 protein: CASSLDRPGQGLGNEKLFF. Written as DNA, the CDR3 is TGTGCCAGCAGCTTAGATAGACCGGGACAGGGTTTGGGGAATGAAAAACTGTTTTTT. Full variable domain (rest looked up from reference TRBV7-6 and TRBJ1-4): GAGVSQSPRYKVTKRGQDVALRCDPISGHVSLYWYRQALGQGPEFLTYFNYEAQQDKSGLPNDRFSAERPEGSISTLTIQRTEQRDSAMYRCASSLDRPGQGLGNEKLFFGSGTQLSVL.

The chain has TRBV11-2 and TRBJ2-1, with D tentatively TRBD1 (6 bases). The CDR3 totals 12 residues. Germline V gene sequence: CDR1 SGHAT, CDR2 FQNNGV. With 5 bases removed from V and 10 bases from J, the gap between germline ends came to 12 bases. CDR3 coding DNA: TGTGCCAGCAGCGGCCAGGGGACAGAGCAGTTCTTC. Its translation is CASSGQGTEQFF.

A single count supports this clone. The chain has TRBV29-1 and TRBJ2-1; 11 nucleotides agree with TRBD2. V lost 3 bases, J lost 2 bases, and 3 bases stayed unmatched. CDR1 and CDR2 from the germline V gene are SQVTM and ANQGSEA. This CDR3 region has 15 residues. The CDR3 reads CSVDASGRPYNEQFF. The DNA for the CDR3 is TGCAGCGTTGATGCTAGCGGGAGGCCCTACAATGAGCAGTTCTTC.

CDR3 in amino acids: CASSLNSGLAVNNEQFF. The CDR3 DNA is TGTGCCAGCAGCTTAAACTCGGGACTAGCGGTAAACAATGAGCAGTTCTTC. This sequence joins TRBV7-3 and TRBJ2-1; 11 nucleotides agree with TRBD2. The CDR3 has 17 residues. Germline V gene sequence: CDR1 SGHTA, CDR2 FQGTGA. V shed 1 base, J shed 5 bases, and the junction held 7 bases outside the gene matches.

V and J are TRBV19 and TRBJ2-1; 8 positions match TRBD2. With 3 bases clipped from V and 8 bases from J, the junction kept 9 bases outside the gene matches. The CDR3 is 15 amino acids. CDR1 LNHDA and CDR2 SQIVND come from the germline V gene (reference sequence). The CDR3 coding sequence is TGTGCCAGTAGTATCGGAAGCGGGAGTTCCTATGAGCAGTTCTTC. It yields the protein CASSIGSGSSYEQFF.

The chain recombines TRBV29-1 with TRBJ1-1; D is possibly TRBD1 (5 bases). Germline values: CDR1 SQVTM, CDR2 ANQGSEA. The CDR3 is made up of 11 amino acids. Trimming shortened V by 4 bases and J by 11 bases, and 14 bases separated the two germline ends. The CDR3 nucleotides read TGCAGCGTTGTATACGGGGGGTTGGCTTTCTTT. Translating it yields CSVVYGGLAFF.

DNA of the CDR3: TGTGCCAGCAGCTTTTCCAGATCCTCCTACGAGCAGTACTTC. This translates into CASSFSRSSYEQYF. The chain joins TRBV7-8 to TRBJ2-7; D is uncertain. The germline V and J ends were trimmed by 3 bases and 0 bases, with 9 bases remaining between them. Germline CDR1 is SGHVS and CDR2 is FQNEAQ. This CDR3 region has 14 residues.

The genes are TRBV7-6 and TRBJ2-1, with 9 bases matching TRBD2. Germline CDR1 reads SGHVS; CDR2 reads FNYEAQ. The CDR3 extends over 14 amino acids. Losses at the gene ends were 5 bases for V and 10 bases for J; bases not matched to a gene: 9. In nucleotides, the CDR3 is TGTGCCAGCAGCCCCAGACGGACTAGCGAAGAGCAGTTCTTC. This sequence encodes CASSPRRTSEEQFF.

The chain has TRBV18 and TRBJ2-5, with D possibly TRBD1 on 6 matching bases. The CDR3 extends over 18 amino acids. Germline CDR1 and CDR2: KGHSH and LQKENI. The V end lost 3 bases, the J end lost 1 base, and 21 bases lay between the germline ends. Here the CDR3 DNA reads TGTGCCAGCTCACCCCTAGTGGTCTACAGGGCCTCCCAAGAGACCCAGTACTTC. Amino acids: CASSPLVVYRASQETQYF.

This rearrangement joins TRBV6-1 to TRBJ2-7, with D possibly matching TRBD1 (5 bases). From germline, CDR1 is MNHNS and CDR2 SASEGT. The CDR3 sequence is 15 residues long. V was pared by 2 bases and J by 2 bases, with 13 bases between. CDR3 bases: TGTGCCAGCAGTGAAACTTCTGACAGTCCCTACGAGCAGTACTTC. Translation: CASSETSDSPYEQYF.

The gene calls are TRBV30 and TRBJ2-3, with D possibly TRBD2 on 6 matching bases. Trimming pared 0 bases from V and 2 bases from J, leaving 6 bases between. CDR3 size: 13 residues. Germline loops: CDR1 GTSNPN, CDR2 SVGIG (reference sequence). CDR3 DNA sequence: TGTGCCTGGAGTGTGGACTACACAGATACGCAGTATTTT. It specifies CAWSVDYTDTQYF.

A single count supports this clone. V is TRBV4-3 and J is TRBJ2-1; no reliable D call. Germline-derived CDR1 and CDR2 are LGHNA and YSLEER. The CDR3 sequence is 15 residues long. V dropped 0 bases and J dropped 0 bases, with 6 bases sitting between them. The CDR3 loop reads CASSQDPSSYNEQFF. The DNA of the CDR3 is TGCGCCAGCAGCCAAGACCCGAGCTCCTACAATGAGCAGTTCTTC.

The V gene is TRBV18, the J gene TRBJ1-2; TRBD1 is a possible D gene (5 bases). CDR1 and CDR2 (germline): KGHSH, LQKENI. This CDR3 spans 13 amino acids. Trimming left V 2 bases short and J 8 bases short, with 12 bases between. CDR3 loop: CASSPIGVEGYTF. As DNA, the CDR3 is TGTGCCAGCTCACCAATAGGGGTAGAGGGCTACACCTTC. Filled out from reference TRBV18 and TRBJ1-2, the complete variable domain reads NAGVMQNPRHLVRRRGQEARLRCSPMKGHSHVYWYRQLPEEGLKFMVYLQKENIIDESGMPKERFSAEFPKEGPSILRIQQVVRGDSAAYFCASSPIGVEGYTFGSGTRLTVV.